The rows below give T cell receptor beta chains drawn from one sample of a study of cytomegalovirus exposure and HLA in healthy donors. The data were produced by immunoSEQ multiplex PCR, yet TCRdb's version contains in-frame clones alone and is incomplete. This table has about 37,000 clones, 74% appearing once. The sequenced sample was PBMCs. These receptors all stem from a man aged 25 to 40 in good health and CMV-seronegative. CDR3s include the opening cysteine and the closing phenylalanine or tryptophan. The order of the fields is V gene, D gene, J gene, clone size, CDR3 protein, CDR3 DNA. The D gene is left open where the match is weak. Only part of the rows carry a size: once, few, many, or a class if the clone is expanded.

>TRBV27|TRBD2|TRBJ2-7|few
CASSYYSGETYEQYF
TGTGCCAGCAGTTATTATAGCGGGGAGACCTACGAGCAGTACTTC
>TRBV6-1|TRBD1|TRBJ2-7|NA
CASSNYRGLYEQYF
TGTGCCAGCAGTAACTACAGGGGGCTCTACGAGCAGTACTTC
>TRBV15|NA|TRBJ1-2|NA
CATSITGNYGYTF
TGTGCCACCAGCATCACAGGGAACTATGGCTACACCTTC
>TRBV5-8|NA|TRBJ1-3|NA
CASSLKRGLSGNTIYF
TGTGCCAGCAGCTTGAAGCGGGGACTCTCTGGAAACACCATATATTTT
>TRBV15|TRBD1|TRBJ2-2|NA
CATSRGQGELAGELFF
TGTGCCACCAGCAGGGGACAGGGCGAGTTGGCCGGGGAGCTGTTTTTT
>TRBV27|TRBD1|TRBJ1-1|NA
CASSASTGAGNTEAFF
TGTGCCAGCAGTGCCTCGACAGGGGCAGGGAACACTGAAGCTTTCTTT
>TRBV6-5|NA|TRBJ1-3|NA
CASSSLLGLTDTIYF
TGTGCCAGCAGTTCCCTTCTGGGGCTGACGGACACCATATATTTT
>TRBV29-1|TRBD1|TRBJ2-7|NA
CSASPGQLPYEQYF
TGCAGCGCCTCCCCGGGACAGTTACCCTACGAGCAGTACTTC
>TRBV7-6|TRBD2|TRBJ2-3|once
CASSLASGSITDTQYF
TGTGCCAGCAGCTTAGCTAGCGGGAGTATTACTGATACGCAGTATTTT
>TRBV6-1|NA|TRBJ1-6|NA
CASKGIRGFDSPLHF
TGTGCCAGCAAGGGAATCAGGGGATTTGATTCACCCCTCCACTTT
>TRBV5-1|TRBD1|TRBJ2-5|NA
CASSLITGAVETQYF
TGCGCCAGCAGCTTGATAACAGGGGCGGTGGAGACCCAGTACTTC
>TRBV2|NA|TRBJ2-3|NA
CASEGGAEDTQYF
TGTGCCAGCGAGGGGGGGGCGGAAGATACGCAGTATTTT
>TRBV7-8|NA|TRBJ2-7|NA
CASSLSTYEQYF
TGTGCCAGCAGCTTATCTACCTACGAGCAGTACTTC
>TRBV2|TRBD2|TRBJ2-1|NA
CASRGGTSKSDYNEQFF
TGTGCCAGCAGGGGGGGGACTAGCAAAAGCGACTACAATGAGCAGTTCTTC
>TRBV6-1|TRBD1|TRBJ2-7|NA
CASAAGTGGHYEQYF
TGTGCCAGCGCCGCCGGGACAGGGGGACACTACGAGCAGTACTTC
>TRBV6-5|TRBD1|TRBJ1-1|few
CASSYGDSTLNTEAFF
TGTGCCAGCAGTTACGGGGACAGTACCCTGAACACTGAAGCTTTCTTT
>TRBV19|TRBD2|TRBJ2-1|few
CASSIGGTSGNEQFF
TGTGCCAGTAGTATAGGGGGGACTAGCGGTAATGAGCAGTTCTTC
>TRBV10-1|NA|TRBJ2-3|NA
CASSESKAGYTDTQYF
TGCGCCAGCAGTGAGTCGAAGGCGGGATATACAGATACGCAGTATTTT
>TRBV10-3|NA|TRBJ2-3|NA
CAISERGLLADTQYF
TGTGCCATCAGTGAGCGCGGCCTCTTGGCAGATACGCAGTATTTT
>TRBV5-1|TRBD1|TRBJ1-2|NA
CASSLVGQGNGYTF
TGCGCCAGCAGCTTGGTAGGACAGGGTAATGGCTACACCTTC
>TRBV6-1|TRBD1|TRBJ2-7|few
CASNRDRASYEQYF
TGTGCCAGCAACCGGGACAGGGCCTCCTACGAGCAGTACTTC
>TRBV5-1|TRBD2|TRBJ2-1|NA
CASSHGGGVREQFF
TGCGCCAGCAGTCACGGGGGGGGAGTTCGTGAGCAGTTCTTC
>TRBV6-5|TRBD2|TRBJ2-5|NA
CASRSGGWETQYF
TGTGCCAGCAGGAGCGGGGGATGGGAGACCCAGTACTTC
>TRBV2|TRBD1|TRBJ1-2|NA
CASSSVPGQGGVDGYPF
TGTGCCAGCAGTTCTGTTCCGGGACAGGGTGGAGTAGATGGCTACCCCTTC
>TRBV27|NA|TRBJ1-5|NA
CASRRGNSNQPQHF
TGTGCCAGCAGGAGGGGGAATAGCAATCAGCCCCAGCATTTT
>TRBV9|NA|TRBJ2-6|once
CASSVWGTPTPGANVLTF
TGTGCCAGCAGCGTATGGGGGACACCTACCCCTGGGGCCAACGTCCTGACTTTC
>TRBV11-3|NA|TRBJ2-1|NA
CASSPAGLNNEQFF
TGTGCCAGCAGCCCGGCGGGACTTAACAATGAGCAGTTCTTC
>TRBV7-6|TRBD2|TRBJ2-7|NA
CASSRGLAYEQYF
TGTGCCAGCAGCAGGGGACTAGCCTACGAGCAGTACTTC
>TRBV27|TRBD2|TRBJ2-4|NA
CASSRLTSAPGAKNIQYF
TGTGCCAGCAGCCGCCTGACTAGCGCGCCAGGGGCCAAAAACATTCAGTACTTC
>TRBV7-3|NA|TRBJ2-1|NA
CASSSIPNNEQFF
TGTGCCAGCAGCTCAATCCCAAACAATGAGCAGTTCTTC
>TRBV10-3|NA|TRBJ2-1|NA
CAISESGADNEQFF
TGTGCCATCAGTGAGTCGGGGGCCGACAATGAGCAGTTCTTC
>TRBV7-8|TRBD2|TRBJ2-7|few
CASSSKGGGVSTYEQYF
TGTGCCAGCAGCTCTAAGGGCGGGGGGGTATCGACCTACGAGCAGTACTTC
>TRBV25-1|NA|TRBJ1-2|NA
CASSGPGNYGYTF
TGTGCCAGCAGTGGACCGGGGAACTATGGCTACACCTTC
>TRBV7-6|TRBD2|TRBJ2-1|NA
CASSRTSLNEQFF
TGTGCCAGCAGCCGGACTAGCCTAAATGAGCAGTTCTTC
>TRBV5-6|NA|TRBJ2-3|NA
CASSLEVSGTDTQYF
TGTGCCAGCAGCTTGGAGGTTAGCGGCACAGATACGCAGTATTTT
>TRBV6-6|NA|TRBJ1-6|NA
CASSYSGQVDSPLHF
TGTGCCAGCAGTTACTCGGGTCAGGTTGATTCACCCCTCCACTTT
>TRBV4-1|TRBD1|TRBJ1-1|few
CASSQGFGQAGTEAFF
TGCGCCAGCAGCCAAGGCTTTGGACAGGCGGGGACTGAAGCTTTCTTT
>TRBV11-3|NA|TRBJ2-3|once
CASSLDGNTDTQYF
TGTGCCAGCAGCTTAGACGGGAACACAGATACGCAGTATTTT
>TRBV4-1|NA|TRBJ2-7|NA
CASSQGGGQTYEQYF
TGCGCCAGCAGCCAAGGGGGCGGACAAACCTACGAGCAGTACTTC
>TRBV6-1|TRBD1|TRBJ1-2|few
CASSGTGGDGYTF
TGTGCCAGCAGTGGGACAGGGGGGGATGGCTACACCTTC
>TRBV28|TRBD1|TRBJ1-4|NA
CASSSTGQGNEKLFF
TGTGCCAGCAGTTCCACGGGACAGGGGAATGAAAAACTGTTTTTT